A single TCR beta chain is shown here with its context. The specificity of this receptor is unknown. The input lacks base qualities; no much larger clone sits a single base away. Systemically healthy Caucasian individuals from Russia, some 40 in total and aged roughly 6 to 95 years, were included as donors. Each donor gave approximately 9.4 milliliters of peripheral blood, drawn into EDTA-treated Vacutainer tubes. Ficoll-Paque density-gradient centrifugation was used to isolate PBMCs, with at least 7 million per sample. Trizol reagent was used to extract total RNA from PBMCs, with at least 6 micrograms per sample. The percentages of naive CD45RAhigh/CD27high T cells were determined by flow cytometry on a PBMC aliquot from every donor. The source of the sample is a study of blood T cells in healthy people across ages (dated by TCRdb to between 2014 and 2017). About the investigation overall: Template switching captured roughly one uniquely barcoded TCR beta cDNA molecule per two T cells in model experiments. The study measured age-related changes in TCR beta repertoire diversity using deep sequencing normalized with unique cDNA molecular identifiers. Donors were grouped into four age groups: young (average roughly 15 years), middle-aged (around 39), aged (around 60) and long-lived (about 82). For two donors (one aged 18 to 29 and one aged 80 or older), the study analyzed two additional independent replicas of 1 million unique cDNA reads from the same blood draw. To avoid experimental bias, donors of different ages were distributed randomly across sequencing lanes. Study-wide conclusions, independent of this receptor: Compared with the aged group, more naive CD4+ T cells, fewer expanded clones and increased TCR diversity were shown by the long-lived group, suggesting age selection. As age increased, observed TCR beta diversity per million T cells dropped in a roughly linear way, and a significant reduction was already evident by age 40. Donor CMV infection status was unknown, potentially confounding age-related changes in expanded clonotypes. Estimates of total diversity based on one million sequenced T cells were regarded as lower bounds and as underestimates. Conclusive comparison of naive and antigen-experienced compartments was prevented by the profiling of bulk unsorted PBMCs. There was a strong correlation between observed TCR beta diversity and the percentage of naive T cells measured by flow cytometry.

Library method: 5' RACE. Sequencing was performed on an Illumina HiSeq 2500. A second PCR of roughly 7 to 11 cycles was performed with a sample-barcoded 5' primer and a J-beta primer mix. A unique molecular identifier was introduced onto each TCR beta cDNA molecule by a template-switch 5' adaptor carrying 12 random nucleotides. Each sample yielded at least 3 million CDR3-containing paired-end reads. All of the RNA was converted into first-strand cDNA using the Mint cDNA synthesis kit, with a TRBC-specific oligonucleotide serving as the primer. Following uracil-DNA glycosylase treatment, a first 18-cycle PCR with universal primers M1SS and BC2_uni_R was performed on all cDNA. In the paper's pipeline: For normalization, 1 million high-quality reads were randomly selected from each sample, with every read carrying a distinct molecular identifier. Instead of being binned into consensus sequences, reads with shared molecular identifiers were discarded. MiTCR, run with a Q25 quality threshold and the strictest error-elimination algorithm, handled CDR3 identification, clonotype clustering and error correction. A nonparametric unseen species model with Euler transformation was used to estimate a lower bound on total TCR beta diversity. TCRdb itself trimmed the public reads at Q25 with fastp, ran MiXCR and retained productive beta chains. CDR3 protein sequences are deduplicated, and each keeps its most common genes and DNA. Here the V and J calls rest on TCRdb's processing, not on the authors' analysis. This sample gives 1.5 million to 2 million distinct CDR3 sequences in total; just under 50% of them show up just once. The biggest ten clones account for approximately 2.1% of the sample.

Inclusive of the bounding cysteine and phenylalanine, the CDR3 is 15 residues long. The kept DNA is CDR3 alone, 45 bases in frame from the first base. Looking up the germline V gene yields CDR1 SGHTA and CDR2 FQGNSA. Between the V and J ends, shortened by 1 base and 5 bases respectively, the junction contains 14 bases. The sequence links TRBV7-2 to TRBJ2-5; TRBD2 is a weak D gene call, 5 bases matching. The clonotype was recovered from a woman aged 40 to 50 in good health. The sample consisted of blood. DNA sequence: TGTGCCAGCAGCTTAGGCGGGTTCTCTGGGGAGACCCAGTACTTC. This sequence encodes CASSLGGFSGETQYF.